This entry lists 18 T cell receptor beta chains sequenced from one sample in a study of blood T cell repertoires in COVID-19. TCRdb keeps only in-frame clones here, not all; method: immunoSEQ multiplex PCR. Altogether roughly 170,000 clones are present, more than 85% being singletons, with the ten largest covering less than 3.5%. The sample taken for sequencing was peripheral blood. The origin of the receptors is a middle-aged man with active or convalescent COVID-19.

The V and J genes are TRBV2 and TRBJ1-3; 10 bases map to TRBD1. The germline gives CDR1 SNHLY, CDR2 FYNNEI. The junction had 11 bases not matched to a gene; V was cut back by 6 bases and J by 9 bases. The CDR3 has 15 amino acids. CDR3 DNA: TGTGCCAGCAGGTACACGACAGGGGGCGGTGGCACCATATATTTT. The encoded protein is CASRYTTGGGGTIYF.

The rearrangement joins TRBV30 to TRBJ2-7, with 7 bases identical to TRBD2. The V and J ends lost 2 bases and 2 bases, in that order; junction bases with no gene match: 3. This CDR3 has 13 residues. Germline loops: CDR1 GTSNPN, CDR2 SVGIG (reference sequence). The CDR3 loop reads CAWSRGETYEQYF. The CDR3 nucleotides are TGTGCCTGGAGTCGGGGGGAGACCTACGAGCAGTACTTC.

The chain combines TRBV11-2 with TRBJ2-5, with 7 positions matching TRBD2. From germline, CDR1 is SGHAT and CDR2 FQNNGV. V dropped 1 base and J dropped 4; count of bases not matched to a gene: 0. This CDR3 has 13 amino acids. The CDR3 nucleotides read TGTGCCAGCAGCTTAGGGACTAGAGAGACCCAGTACTTC. Encoded protein: CASSLGTRETQYF. The full variable domain, its missing parts supplied by reference TRBV11-2 and TRBJ2-5, is EAGVAQSPRYKIIEKRQSVAFWCNPISGHATLYWYQQILGQGPKLLIQFQNNGVVDDSQLPKDRFSAERLKGVDSTLKIQPAKLEDSAVYLCASSLGTRETQYFGPGTRLLVL.

CDR3 in DNA: TGTGCCAGCAGTACAGGGGTGGATGGCTACACCTTC. Residues: CASSTGVDGYTF. This chain links TRBV12-3 or TRBV12-4 with TRBJ1-2; 7 positions match TRBD1. This CDR3 has 12 amino acids. The J segment lost 6 bases and the V segment lost 5 bases, leaving 3 bases of the junction unmatched.

This clone was detected only once. The V gene is TRBV4-1, the J gene TRBJ2-3; D not resolved. V was clipped by 4 bases and J by 1 base, with 6 bases between them. CDR3 length equals 13 residues. The germline CDR1 and CDR2 sequences are MGHRA and YSYEKL. This CDR3 is CASSRSGTDTQYF. The DNA for the CDR3 is TGCGCCAGCAGCCGGAGCGGCACAGATACGCAGTATTTT.

CDR3 bases: TGCGCCAGCAGCTTGGGTGACAGGGGTTCACCCCTCCACTTT. This gives the protein CASSLGDRGSPLHF. The chain uses TRBV5-1 and TRBJ1-6, with TRBD1 matching over 8 bases. The CDR3 sequence is 14 residues long. Trimming at V came to 0 bases and at J to 9 bases, leaving 2 bases not matched to a gene. The germline V gene encodes CDR1 SGHRS and CDR2 YFSETQ.

The chain employs TRBV28 and TRBJ1-2; D is unresolved. The CDR3 runs to 11 residues. With 3 bases removed from V and 6 bases from J, the gap between germline ends came to 5 bases. Germline assignment: CDR1 MDHEN and CDR2 SYDVKM. CDR3 DNA: TGTGCCAGCAGTTTTGTAGATGGCTACACCTTC. Translating it yields CASSFVDGYTF.

This CDR3 reads CASSSTGGGTEAFF. The CDR3 DNA is TGTGCCAGCAGTTCGACAGGGGGAGGGACTGAAGCTTTCTTT. V is TRBV7-9 and J is TRBJ1-1; TRBD1 agrees at 9 bases. Germline V gene lookup returns CDR1 SEHNR and CDR2 FQNEAQ (reference sequence). The CDR3 covers 14 residues. V trimming: 6 bases; J trimming: 5 bases; junction bases outside the gene matches: 7.

This clone occurred a few times. At the DNA level, this CDR3 is encoded by other sequences in the same sample as well. This chain uses TRBV4-1 with TRBJ1-1, with D perhaps matching TRBD1 (5 bases). V was clipped by 1 base and J by 1 base, with 10 bases between them. The CDR3 contains 15 residues. Germline V CDR1 and CDR2: MGHRA, YSYEKL. The CDR3 sequence is CASSQGQGGNTEAFF. CDR3 DNA sequence: TGCGCCAGCAGCCAAGGGCAGGGAGGGAACACTGAAGCTTTCTTT.

The V gene is TRBV29-1, the J gene TRBJ1-2; 7 bases agree with TRBD1. This CDR3 region has 15 residues. Germline V gene data show CDR1 as SQVTM and CDR2 as ANQGSEA. The V segment lost 3 bases and the J segment 5 bases; nucleotides outside the gene matches: 12. This chain's CDR3 is CSVEGRQGFSYGYTF. CDR3 coding DNA: TGCAGCGTTGAGGGGCGACAGGGATTCAGTTATGGCTACACCTTC.

V and J are TRBV6-2 or TRBV6-3 and TRBJ2-7; D not certain. Germline CDR1 MNHEY, CDR2 SVGEGT. V lost 4 bases and J lost 1, with 8 bases in between. The CDR3 consists of 13 residues. CDR3 sequence: CASSFSPSYEQYF. CDR3 nucleotides: TGTGCCAGCAGTTTTTCTCCTTCCTACGAGCAGTACTTC.

This chain links TRBV6-6 with TRBJ1-5; the match to TRBD1 covers 7 bases. With 4 bases clipped from V and 7 bases from J, the junction kept 4 bases outside the gene matches. Germline loops: CDR1 MNHNY, CDR2 SVGAGI (reference sequence). The CDR3 has 13 amino acids. The CDR3 here is CASSSGDRQPQHF. The DNA for the CDR3 is TGTGCCAGCAGTTCCGGGGACAGACAGCCCCAGCATTTT.

The chain combines TRBV29-1 with TRBJ1-1, with a weak D call TRBD1 (5 bases). The CDR3 is made up of 15 amino acids. Deletions cut 4 bases from V and 1 base from J, with 16 bases between. Germline loops: CDR1 SQVTM, CDR2 ANQGSEA. DNA of the CDR3: TGCAGCGTTGGGGCAAAACCTCAGGGGAACACTGAAGCTTTCTTT. This translates into CSVGAKPQGNTEAFF.

The chain links TRBV7-2 to TRBJ2-2, with 12 bases that match TRBD2. The germline V gene encodes CDR1 SGHTA and CDR2 FQGNSA. V lost 4 bases and J lost 7; bases outside the gene matches: 7. The CDR3 is 16 amino acids. CDR3 sequence: CASSSASGGAVGELFF. Written as DNA, the CDR3 is TGTGCCAGCAGCTCTGCTAGCGGGGGGGCCGTCGGGGAGCTGTTTTTT.

This chain joins TRBV10-3 and TRBJ2-1; weak D call: TRBD2 (5 bases). CDR3 length equals 13 residues. Germline V CDR1 and CDR2: ENHRY, SYGVKD. V gave up 8 bases and J gave up 9 bases, with 17 bases separating them. The CDR3 nucleotides are TGTGCCATCCGGGAAGACAATTCATCTGAGCAGTTCTTC. Translating it yields CAIREDNSSEQFF.

This chain joins TRBV28 and TRBJ1-1; 7 bases are a match to TRBD1. The CDR3 length is 15 residues. CDR1 and CDR2 from the germline V gene are MDHEN and SYDVKM. The V and J ends lost 7 bases and 6 bases, in that order; junction bases with no gene match: 14. The CDR3 region is CASNSVDRLGAEAFF. The CDR3 DNA reads as TGTGCCAGCAATTCCGTGGACAGGCTAGGCGCTGAAGCTTTCTTT.

This chain connects TRBV10-3 to TRBJ1-6; 7 bases line up with TRBD1. V gave up 4 bases and J gave up 10 bases; unmatched junction bases: 4. In germline, CDR1 is ENHRY, CDR2 SYGVKD. The CDR3 spans 13 residues. This CDR3 reads CAISVQGESPLHF. CDR3 DNA sequence: TGTGCCATCAGTGTCCAGGGGGAATCACCCCTCCACTTT.

The V call is TRBV29-1, the J call TRBJ1-1; the D gene is possibly TRBD1 (5 bases). V dropped 5 bases and J dropped 3 bases, with 7 bases sitting between them. Germline CDR1 reads SQVTM; CDR2 reads ANQGSEA. The CDR3 has 11 residues. The DNA for the CDR3 is TGCAGCGTTACGGGGGACACTGAAGCTTTCTTT. This translates into CSVTGDTEAFF. Full variable domain (remainder filled in from reference TRBV29-1 and TRBJ1-1): SAVISQKPSRDICQRGTSLTIQCQVDSQVTMMFWYRQQPGQSLTLIATANQGSEATYESGFVIDKFPISRPNLTFSTLTVSNMSPEDSSIYLCSVTGDTEAFFGQGTRLTVV.